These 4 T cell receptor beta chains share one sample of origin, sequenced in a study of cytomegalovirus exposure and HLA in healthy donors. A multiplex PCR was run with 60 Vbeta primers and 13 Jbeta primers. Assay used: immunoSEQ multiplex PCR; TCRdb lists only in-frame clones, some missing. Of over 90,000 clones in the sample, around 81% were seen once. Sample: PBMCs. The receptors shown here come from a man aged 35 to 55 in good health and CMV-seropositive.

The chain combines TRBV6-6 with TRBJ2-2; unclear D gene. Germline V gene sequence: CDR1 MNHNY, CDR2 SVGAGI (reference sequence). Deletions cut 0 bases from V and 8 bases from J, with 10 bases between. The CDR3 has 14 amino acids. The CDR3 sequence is CASSYSGLQGELFF. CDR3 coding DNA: TGTGCCAGCAGTTACTCGGGCCTCCAAGGGGAGCTGTTTTTT.

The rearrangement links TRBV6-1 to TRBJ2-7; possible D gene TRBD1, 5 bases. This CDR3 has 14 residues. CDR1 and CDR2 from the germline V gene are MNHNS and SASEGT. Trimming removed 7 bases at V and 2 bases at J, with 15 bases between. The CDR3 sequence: CASNWGRDAYEQYF. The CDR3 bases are TGTGCCAGCAATTGGGGCAGAGATGCCTACGAGCAGTACTTC.

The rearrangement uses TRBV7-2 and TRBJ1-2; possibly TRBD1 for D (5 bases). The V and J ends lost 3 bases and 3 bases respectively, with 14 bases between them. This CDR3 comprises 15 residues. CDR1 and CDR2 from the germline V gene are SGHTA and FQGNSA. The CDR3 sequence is CASSFRPAGDYGYTF. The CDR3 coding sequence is TGTGCCAGCAGCTTCCGCCCGGCGGGGGACTATGGCTACACCTTC.

The CDR3 bases are TGTGCCAGTATCGACAGGGGGCTCGGCTACACCTTC. It codes for CASIDRGLGYTF. This chain links TRBV28 with TRBJ1-2; 10 bases line up with TRBD1. Germline V gene sequence: CDR1 MDHEN, CDR2 SYDVKM. The CDR3 runs 12 residues. Trimming cost V 9 bases and J 8 bases; bases outside gene matches: 6.